This is a list of T cell receptor beta chains from one sample in a study of radiotherapy plus CTLA-4 blockade in lung cancer. This table comes from immunoSEQ multiplex PCR, and its TCRdb copy is limited to in-frame clones, with some not included. Of approximately 30,000 clones in the sample, 75% to 85% were seen once. The sequencing used peripheral blood, collected from a patient treated with radiotherapy plus ipilimumab. The origin of the receptors is a human donor with non-small cell lung cancer that progressed on radiotherapy plus ipilimumab. CDR3s include the opening cysteine and the closing phenylalanine or tryptophan. The order of the fields is D gene, V gene, J gene, clone size, CDR3 protein, CDR3 DNA. A D gene is named only where the DNA matches it firmly. A clone size is listed for some rows: how often the clone was seen (once, few, many), or a class if it is expanded.

TRBD2	TRBV7-6	TRBJ2-7	NA	CASSLGVGGGVNYEQYF	TGTGCCAGCAGCTTAGGTGTCGGCGGGGGGGTTAACTACGAGCAGTACTTC
TRBD1	TRBV2	TRBJ1-1	NA	CASSGDRGSEAFF	TGTGCCAGCAGTGGTGACAGGGGCTCTGAAGCTTTCTTT
TRBD1	TRBV13	TRBJ2-1	NA	CASSLVQGASSYNEQFF	TGTGCCAGCAGCTTAGTCCAGGGGGCAAGCTCCTACAATGAGCAGTTCTTC
TRBD1	TRBV10-2	TRBJ1-5	NA	CASLDRGQPQHF	TGCGCCAGCCTGGACAGGGGGCAGCCCCAGCATTTT
NA	TRBV6-5	TRBJ1-5	NA	CASSYQGFDQPQHF	TGTGCCAGCAGTTACCAGGGCTTCGATCAGCCCCAGCATTTT
NA	TRBV4-2	TRBJ1-1	few	CASSQDRDLGSAEAFF	TGTGCCAGCAGCCAAGACAGGGATTTGGGGTCGGCTGAAGCTTTCTTT
NA	TRBV7-9	TRBJ1-5	NA	CASSAGGGPQPQHF	TGTGCCAGCAGCGCCGGGGGGGGGCCCCAGCCCCAGCATTTT
NA	TRBV5-1	TRBJ1-2	once	CASSPSGLGYGYTF	TGCGCCAGCAGCCCTTCAGGGTTGGGCTATGGCTACACCTTC
NA	TRBV6-5	TRBJ1-5	NA	CASSTSGASNQPQHF	TGTGCCAGCAGTACCTCAGGGGCGAGCAATCAGCCCCAGCATTTT
TRBD1	TRBV6-5	TRBJ2-1	NA	CASTGTGNYNEQFF	TGTGCCAGCACCGGGACAGGGAACTACAATGAGCAGTTCTTC
NA	TRBV5-1	TRBJ2-2	NA	CASSPTTANTGELFF	TGCGCCAGCAGCCCAACCACTGCCAACACCGGGGAGCTGTTTTTT
TRBD2	TRBV14	TRBJ2-1	NA	CASSSRGGLNEQFF	TGTGCCAGCAGCTCCCGGGGGGGCCTAAATGAGCAGTTCTTC
NA	TRBV7-3	TRBJ1-2	few	CASTLNRDSKMGGYTF	TGTGCCAGCACCCTCAACCGGGACTCAAAAATGGGGGGCTACACCTTC
NA	TRBV9	TRBJ2-2	NA	CASSVAGNTGELFF	TGTGCCAGCAGCGTAGCAGGGAACACCGGGGAGCTGTTTTTT
TRBD2	TRBV7-3	TRBJ2-3	NA	CASSLTGGADTQYF	TGTGCCAGCAGCTTAACCGGGGGGGCAGATACGCAGTATTTT
TRBD2	TRBV7-8	TRBJ2-5	once	CASSPGLSAGEETQYF	TGTGCCAGCAGCCCGGGGTTGTCAGCGGGGGAAGAGACCCAGTACTTC
TRBD2	TRBV4-1	TRBJ2-1	NA	CASSQGLAQSYNEQFF	TGCGCCAGCAGCCAGGGACTAGCTCAATCCTACAATGAGCAGTTCTTC
TRBD1	TRBV19	TRBJ1-1	NA	CASRTGTGGAGSHGEAFF	TGTGCCAGTCGAACCGGGACAGGGGGCGCGGGTTCGCATGGCGAAGCTTTCTTT
NA	TRBV15	TRBJ2-5	few	CATSYGSETQYF	TGTGCCACCAGCTACGGGTCGGAGACCCAGTACTTC
NA	TRBV18	TRBJ2-5	NA	CASSPPAEETQYF	TGTGCCAGCTCACCACCGGCAGAAGAGACCCAGTACTTC
TRBD1	TRBV5-1	TRBJ1-6	NA	CASSLDPGTAIRLKNSPLHF	TGCGCCAGCAGCTTGGACCCCGGGACAGCTATAAGACTTAAAAATTCACCCCTCCACTTT
NA	TRBV7-9	TRBJ2-5	NA	CASSSRGRNGESAQYF	TGTGCCAGCAGTTCCCGGGGGAGGAATGGCGAGAGCGCCCAGTACTTC
NA	TRBV5-1	TRBJ2-5	NA	CASSLELVQETQYF	TGCGCCAGCAGCTTGGAACTAGTACAAGAGACCCAGTACTTC
NA	TRBV2	TRBJ2-1	NA	CASSERPMGSSYNEQFF	TGTGCCAGCAGTGAAAGGCCGATGGGGAGCTCCTACAATGAGCAGTTCTTC
TRBD2	TRBV7-9	TRBJ2-1	NA	CASSQTSGGAIEQFF	TGTGCCAGCAGCCAAACTAGCGGGGGGGCCATAGAGCAGTTCTTC
TRBD1	TRBV7-2	TRBJ2-1	few	CASSLGHDRVRYEQFF	TGTGCCAGCAGCCTGGGGCACGACAGGGTTAGATATGAGCAGTTCTTC
NA	TRBV4-2	TRBJ1-5	NA	CASSQARAGGPQHF	TGTGCCAGCAGCCAAGCTAGGGCCGGAGGGCCCCAGCATTTT
TRBD1	TRBV2	TRBJ2-1	NA	CASNSFPGQGNEQFF	TGTGCCAGCAATTCCTTCCCGGGACAGGGAAATGAGCAGTTCTTC
TRBD1	TRBV18	TRBJ1-1	few	CASSRQGNTEAFF	TGTGCCAGCTCACGACAGGGTAACACTGAAGCTTTCTTT
NA	TRBV19	TRBJ1-2	NA	CASSRGGGYYGYTF	TGTGCCAGTAGTAGGGGCGGGGGGTACTATGGCTACACCTTC
TRBD2	TRBV5-1	TRBJ2-1	NA	CASSFALAGGANEQFF	TGCGCCAGCAGCTTCGCCCTAGCGGGGGGGGCTAATGAGCAGTTCTTC
TRBD2	TRBV5-4	TRBJ2-3	once	CASSAGLAGGDTQYF	TGTGCCAGCAGCGCGGGACTAGCGGGGGGTGATACGCAGTATTTT
NA	TRBV19	TRBJ1-1	NA	CASSEQVGTEAFF	TGTGCCAGTAGTGAACAGGTGGGCACTGAAGCTTTCTTT
NA	TRBV5-5	TRBJ1-5	NA	CASSLYTGNNQPQHF	TGTGCCAGCAGCTTGTACACAGGGAATAATCAGCCCCAGCATTTT
TRBD1	TRBV19	TRBJ1-4	NA	CASSTSRTGPTNEKLFF	TGTGCCAGTAGTACTTCCCGGACAGGACCAACTAATGAAAAACTGTTTTTT
TRBD1	TRBV13	TRBJ2-1	few	CASSSQGFTYNEQFF	TGTGCCAGCAGCTCACAGGGGTTTACCTACAATGAGCAGTTCTTC
NA	TRBV7-9	TRBJ1-1	NA	CASSLGTGRTEAFF	TGTGCCAGCAGCTTAGGTACAGGGCGGACTGAAGCTTTCTTT
TRBD1	TRBV25-1	TRBJ1-6	hyperexpanded	CASSRTGDSPLHF	TGTGCCAGCAGTAGGACAGGGGATTCACCCCTCCACTTT
TRBD1	TRBV4-1	TRBJ2-7	NA	CASSQRTGGYEQYF	TGCGCCAGCAGCCAACGGACAGGGGGGTACGAGCAGTACTTC
TRBD1	TRBV19	TRBJ1-3	NA	CASSIRTGGRSGNTIYF	TGTGCCAGTAGTATAAGGACAGGGGGCCGCTCTGGAAACACCATATATTTT
NA	TRBV5-4	TRBJ2-6	NA	CASSSEGVGANVLTF	TGTGCCAGCAGCTCGGAAGGGGTCGGGGCCAACGTCCTGACTTTC
NA	TRBV18	TRBJ2-5	NA	CASSPRTAQETQYF	TGTGCCAGCTCACCTCGGACAGCACAAGAGACCCAGTACTTC
TRBD1	TRBV13	TRBJ2-7	few	CASSQDRGPLEQYF	TGTGCCAGCAGCCAGGACAGGGGGCCCCTTGAGCAGTACTTC
TRBD1	TRBV18	TRBJ1-5	NA	CASSLTGTSNQPQHF	TGTGCCAGCTCGCTGACAGGGACTAGCAATCAGCCCCAGCATTTT
TRBD2	TRBV9	TRBJ2-3	once	CASSVVAGGTQYF	TGTGCCAGCAGCGTAGTCGCGGGGGGTACGCAGTATTTT
NA	TRBV7-2	TRBJ2-7	NA	CAARGGLGEQYF	TGTGCCGCCAGGGGTGGGCTGGGCGAGCAGTACTTC
NA	TRBV13	TRBJ2-1	NA	CASSLALGGSYNEQFF	TGTGCCAGCAGCTTAGCGTTGGGGGGCTCCTACAATGAGCAGTTCTTC
NA	TRBV7-2	TRBJ2-7	NA	CASSGDRYEQYF	TGTGCCAGCAGCGGAGACCGCTACGAGCAGTACTTC
NA	TRBV6-6	TRBJ2-3	once	CASSYAQVLRTDTQYF	TGTGCCAGCAGTTACGCACAGGTACTACGCACAGATACGCAGTATTTT
TRBD1	TRBV27	TRBJ1-5	NA	CASSLRDRNQPQHF	TGTGCCAGCAGCCTCCGGGACAGAAATCAGCCCCAGCATTTT
NA	TRBV10-3	TRBJ1-2	NA	CAISASLDYGYTF	TGTGCCATCAGTGCTAGCTTAGACTATGGCTACACCTTC
TRBD1	TRBV2	TRBJ2-7	NA	CASSGRTGDYEQYF	TGTGCCAGCAGTGGCCGGACAGGGGACTACGAGCAGTACTTC
TRBD1	TRBV6-5	TRBJ1-4	NA	CASSYSTGGGEKLFF	TGTGCCAGCAGTTACTCGACAGGGGGGGGTGAAAAACTGTTTTTT
NA	TRBV7-2	TRBJ1-5	once	CASSLAGGQPQHF	TGTGCCAGCAGCTTAGCGGGGGGTCAGCCCCAGCATTTT
TRBD1	TRBV9	TRBJ1-2	NA	CASSAEDRIYYGYTF	TGTGCCAGCAGCGCCGAGGACAGGATTTACTATGGCTACACCTTC
TRBD1	TRBV6-1	TRBJ2-3	NA	CASSELWRTGPDTQYF	TGTGCCAGCAGTGAATTGTGGCGGACAGGGCCAGATACGCAGTATTTT
TRBD2	TRBV19	TRBJ2-7	NA	CASSTPGRGTYEQYF	TGTGCCAGTAGCACCCCGGGGCGGGGGACCTACGAGCAGTACTTC
NA	TRBV6-1	TRBJ1-4	NA	CASGLGPTNEKLFF	TGTGCCTCAGGGCTGGGGCCAACTAATGAAAAACTGTTTTTT